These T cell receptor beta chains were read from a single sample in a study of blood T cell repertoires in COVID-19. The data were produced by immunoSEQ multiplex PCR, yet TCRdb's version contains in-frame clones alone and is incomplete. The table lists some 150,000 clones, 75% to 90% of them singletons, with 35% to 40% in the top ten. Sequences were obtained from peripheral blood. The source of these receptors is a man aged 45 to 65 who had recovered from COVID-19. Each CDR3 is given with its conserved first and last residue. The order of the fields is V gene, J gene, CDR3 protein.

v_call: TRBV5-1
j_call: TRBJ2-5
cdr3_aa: CASSPNQGHQETQYF

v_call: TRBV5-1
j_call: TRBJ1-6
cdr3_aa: CASSFSGTGNNSPLHF

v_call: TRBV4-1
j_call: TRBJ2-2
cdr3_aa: CASSQREGTGELFF

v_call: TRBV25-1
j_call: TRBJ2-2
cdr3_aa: CASSDLQGGNTGELFF

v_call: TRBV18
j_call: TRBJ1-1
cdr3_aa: CASSPGEGTEAFF

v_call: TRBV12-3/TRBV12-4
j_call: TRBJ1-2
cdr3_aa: CASSFGQGGGYTF

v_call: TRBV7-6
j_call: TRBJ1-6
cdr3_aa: CASSLEEFGHSPLHF

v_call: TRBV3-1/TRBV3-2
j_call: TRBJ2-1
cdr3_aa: CASSQRDRGHNEQFF

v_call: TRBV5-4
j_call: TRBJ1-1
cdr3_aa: CASSPGTGTMNTEAFF

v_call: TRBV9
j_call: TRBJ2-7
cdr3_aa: CASSVEVAGGYEQYF

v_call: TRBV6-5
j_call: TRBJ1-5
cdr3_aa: CASSFQRGQPQHF

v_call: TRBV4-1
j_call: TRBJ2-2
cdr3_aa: CASSQERAGELFF

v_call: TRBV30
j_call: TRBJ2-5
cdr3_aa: CAWGPPEQETQYF

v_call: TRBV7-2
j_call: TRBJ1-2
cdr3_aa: CASSLAGQGNYGYTF

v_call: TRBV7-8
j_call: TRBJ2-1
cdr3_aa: CASSFLAGAVSSYNEQFF

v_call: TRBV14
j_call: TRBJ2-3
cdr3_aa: CASSRRVELAGGRAADTQYF

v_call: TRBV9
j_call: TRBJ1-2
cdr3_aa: CASSVREDYGYTF

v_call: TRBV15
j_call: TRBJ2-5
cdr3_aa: CATSPQRRRMGGETQYF

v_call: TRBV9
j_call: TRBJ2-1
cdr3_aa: CASSASPGTGNEQFF

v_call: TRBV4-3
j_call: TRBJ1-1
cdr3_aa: CASSLGQGSEAFF

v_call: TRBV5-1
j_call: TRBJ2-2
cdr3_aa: CASSPRTGNTGELFF

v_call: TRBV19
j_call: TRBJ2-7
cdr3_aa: CASSIGVPGTTSYEQYF

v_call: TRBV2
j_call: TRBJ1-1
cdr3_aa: CASSEQGAAFF

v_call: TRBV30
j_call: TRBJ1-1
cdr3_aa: CAWTFGTSGNTEAFF

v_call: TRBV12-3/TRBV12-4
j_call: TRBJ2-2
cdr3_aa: CASKTGISGELFF

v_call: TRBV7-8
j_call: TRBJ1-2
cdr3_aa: CASSLATGFNYGYTF

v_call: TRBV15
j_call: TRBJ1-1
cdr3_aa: CATSRDQGVSSTEAFF

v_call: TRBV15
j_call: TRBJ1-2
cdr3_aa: CATSIDRVSNYGYTF

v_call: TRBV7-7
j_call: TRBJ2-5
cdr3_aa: CASSRQEQETQYF

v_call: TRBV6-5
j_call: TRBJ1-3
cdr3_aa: CASKSSGNTIYF

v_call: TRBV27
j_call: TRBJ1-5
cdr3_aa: CASRTGGLSNQPQHF

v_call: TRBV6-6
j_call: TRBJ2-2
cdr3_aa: CASTSTGPQNTGELFF

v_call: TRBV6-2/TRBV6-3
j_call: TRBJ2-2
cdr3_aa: CASSYVRTDTGELFF

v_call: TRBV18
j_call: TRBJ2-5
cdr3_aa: CASSPLLAGGQETQYF

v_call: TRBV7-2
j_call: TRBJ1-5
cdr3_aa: CASSLDRDGQPQHF

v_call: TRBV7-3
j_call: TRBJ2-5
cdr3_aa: CASSPGTGLETQYF

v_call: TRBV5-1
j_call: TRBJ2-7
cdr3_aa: CASSTTEFTYEQYF

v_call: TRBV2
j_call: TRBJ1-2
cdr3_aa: CASSESSPNYGYTF

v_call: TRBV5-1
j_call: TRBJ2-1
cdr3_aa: CASSLAGTGSGDEQFF

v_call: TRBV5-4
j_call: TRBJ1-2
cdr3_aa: CASSPPGPGNYGYTF

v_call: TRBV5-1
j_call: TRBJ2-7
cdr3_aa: CASSNRGLIEQYF

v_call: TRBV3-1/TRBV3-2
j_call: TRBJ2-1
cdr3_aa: CASTNGGSSYNEQFF

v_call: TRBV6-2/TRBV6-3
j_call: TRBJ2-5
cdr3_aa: CASSADRGSETQYF

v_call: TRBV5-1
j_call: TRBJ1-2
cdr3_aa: CASSLDRGRNYGYTF

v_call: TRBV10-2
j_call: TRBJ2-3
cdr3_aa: CASSLGLAGYTDTQYF

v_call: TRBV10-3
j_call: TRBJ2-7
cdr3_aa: CAIRVGQGVYEQYF

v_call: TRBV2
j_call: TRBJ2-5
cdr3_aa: CASSDQGVSQETQYF

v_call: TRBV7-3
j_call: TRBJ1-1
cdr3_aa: CASSLTRGGNTEAFF

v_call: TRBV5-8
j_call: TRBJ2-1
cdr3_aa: CASSFGRDRERFF

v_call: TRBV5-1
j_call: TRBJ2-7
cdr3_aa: CASRDAGTQTEQYF

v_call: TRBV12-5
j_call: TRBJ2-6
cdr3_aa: CASGNRTSPGANVLTF

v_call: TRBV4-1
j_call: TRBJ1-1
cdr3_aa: CASSQPGTVNTEAFF

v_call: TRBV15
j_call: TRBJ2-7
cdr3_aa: CATSRDLGNRLGSYEQYF

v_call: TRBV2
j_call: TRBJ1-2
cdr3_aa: CASTGGRGRYNYGYTF